Below are 10 T cell receptor beta chains sequenced from a single sample in a study of OX40 agonist ivuxolimab in advanced cancers. The data were produced by immunoSEQ multiplex PCR, yet TCRdb's version contains in-frame clones alone and is incomplete. The data hold roughly 80,000 clones, with more than 70% observed a single time. The sequencing used CD4+ or CD8+ T cells sorted from blood, collected in a trial of the OX40 agonist ivuxolimab. Receptors were obtained from an adult with an advanced solid tumor such as melanoma, head and neck, liver or kidney cancer.

This sequence joins TRBV30 and TRBJ2-1; 10 positions agree with TRBD1. The CDR3 has 13 amino acids. V gave up 4 bases and J gave up 7 bases; unmatched junction bases: 4. CDR1 and CDR2 from the germline V gene are GTSNPN and SVGIG (reference sequence). CDR3 coding DNA: TGTGCCTGGAAAGGGACAGGGGCTAATGAGCAGTTCTTC. Its protein is CAWKGTGANEQFF.

The gene calls are TRBV28 and TRBJ1-5, with D perhaps matching TRBD1 (5 bases). CDR1 is MDHEN and CDR2 is SYDVKM in the germline V gene. CDR3 length: 14 residues. V was shortened by 6 bases and J by 1 base, with 10 bases between the two germline ends. In DNA form, the CDR3 reads TGTGCCAGCAGGCGCAGGGAGAGCAATCAGCCCCAGCATTTT. Its protein product is CASRRRESNQPQHF.

J is TRBJ2-7 and V is TRBV5-1, with 9 positions matching TRBD2. This CDR3 has 14 residues. CDR1 is SGHRS, CDR2 YFSETQ, per germline. Trimming removed 4 bases from V and 3 bases from J; junction bases left unmatched: 5. Written as DNA, the CDR3 is TGCGCCAGCAGCGCAGCGGGAGGATACTACGAGCAGTACTTC. Translating gives CASSAAGGYYEQYF.

The table lists this clone with a count of one. This chain's CDR3 is CASSLAGIQSREQYF. DNA for the CDR3: TGTGCCAGCAGCTTAGCTGGAATCCAATCTCGGGAGCAGTACTTC. The V gene is TRBV7-8, the J gene TRBJ2-7, with D hard to call. The V gene lost 0 bases and the J gene lost 7 bases, with 16 bases spanning the gap. Germline V lookup: CDR1 SGHVS, CDR2 FQNEAQ. The length of the CDR3 is 15 residues.

The chain recombines TRBV29-1 with TRBJ2-5, with 10 nucleotides matching TRBD1. CDR3 length: 12 amino acids. V dropped 7 bases and J dropped 2; count of bases not matched to a gene: 1. Germline V gives CDR1 SQVTM, CDR2 ANQGSEA. This chain's CDR3 is CSGGQGQETQYF. CDR3 DNA: TGCAGCGGGGGACAGGGGCAAGAGACCCAGTACTTC.

V usage is TRBV11-2 and J usage is TRBJ1-2; tentatively, D is TRBD1 (6 bases). The V end lost 5 bases, the J end lost 6 bases, and 19 bases lay between the germline ends. The CDR3 is made up of 15 amino acids. The germline V gene encodes CDR1 SGHAT and CDR2 FQNNGV. CDR3 residues: CASSPAGQRVNGYTF. DNA of the CDR3: TGTGCCAGCAGCCCGGCCGGACAGAGGGTGAATGGCTACACCTTC.

Only a few counts were recorded for this clone. J is TRBJ2-1 and V is TRBV6-1, with a weak D call TRBD2 (6 bases). CDR3 size: 15 residues. V gave up 1 base and J gave up 4 bases, with 11 bases separating them. Germline V gene data show CDR1 as MNHNS and CDR2 as SASEGT. The CDR3 region has the DNA TGTGCCAGCAGTGAAGACGGGAGCGTGTACAATGAGCAGTTCTTC. It specifies CASSEDGSVYNEQFF.

This chain connects TRBV6-1 to TRBJ2-2; no reliable D call. CDR1 MNHNS and CDR2 SASEGT come from the germline V gene. The CDR3 is 14 residues long. Deletions cut 2 bases from V and 5 bases from J, with 9 bases between. The CDR3 region is CASSEFMRTGELFF. The DNA of the CDR3 is TGTGCCAGCAGTGAATTTATGAGGACCGGGGAGCTGTTTTTT.

V gene TRBV7-3 combines with J gene TRBJ2-3, with D unresolved. The CDR3 is made up of 15 amino acids. From germline, CDR1 is SGHTA and CDR2 FQGTGA. Trimming took off 0 bases at V and 4 bases at J, with 11 bases between the two ends. This chain's CDR3 is CASSLTVSRADTQYF. CDR3 DNA: TGTGCCAGCAGCTTAACAGTCTCTAGGGCAGATACGCAGTATTTT.

The V and J genes are TRBV27 and TRBJ2-1, with 11 bases aligning to TRBD2. Trimming removed 2 bases from V and 2 bases from J; junction bases left unmatched: 2. The CDR3 runs to 16 residues. Germline CDR1 is MNHEY and CDR2 is SMNVEV (reference sequence). Here the CDR3 reads CASSLLAGGPYNEQFF. The DNA of the CDR3 is TGTGCCAGCAGTTTACTAGCGGGGGGCCCCTACAATGAGCAGTTCTTC.